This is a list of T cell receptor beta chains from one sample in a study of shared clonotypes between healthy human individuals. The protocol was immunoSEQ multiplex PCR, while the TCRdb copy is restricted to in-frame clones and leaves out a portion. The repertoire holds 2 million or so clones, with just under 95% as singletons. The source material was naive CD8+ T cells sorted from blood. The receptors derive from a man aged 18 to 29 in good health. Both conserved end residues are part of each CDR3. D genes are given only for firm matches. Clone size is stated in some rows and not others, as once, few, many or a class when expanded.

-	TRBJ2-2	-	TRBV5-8	TGTGCCAGCAGCTTGGTACAGGCAGCCGGGGAGCTGTTTTTT	CASSLVQAAGELFF
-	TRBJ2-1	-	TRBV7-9	TGTGCCAGCAGCCAGGGGAATGAGCAGTTCTTC	CASSQGNEQFF
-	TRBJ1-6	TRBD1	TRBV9	TGTGCCAGCAGCTTGGGGACAGGGGGTGCGGATTCACCCCTCCACTTT	CASSLGTGGADSPLHF
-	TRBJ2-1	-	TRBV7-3	TGTGCCAGCAGCTTAATGTCGGGGGGCTCAGGTGAGCAGTTCTTC	CASSLMSGGSGEQFF
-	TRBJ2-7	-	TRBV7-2	TGTGCCAGCAGCTTAGAAGGGTTGGCCTACGAGCAGTACTTC	CASSLEGLAYEQYF
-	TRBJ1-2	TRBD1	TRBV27	TGTGCCAGCAGCCATGGGGGACAGGGAATCTATGGCTACACCTTC	CASSHGGQGIYGYTF
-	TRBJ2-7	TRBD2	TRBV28	TGTGCCAGCAGCCTCCAGGTAGCGGGGTACTACGAGCAGTACTTC	CASSLQVAGYYEQYF
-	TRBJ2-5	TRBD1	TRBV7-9	TGTGCCAGCAGCCCGGACAGGGGTCCAGAAGAGACCCAGTACTTC	CASSPDRGPEETQYF
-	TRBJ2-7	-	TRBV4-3	TGCGCCAGCAGCCAAGATGTGGTAGCGTTCATGGGGGAGCAGTACTTC	CASSQDVVAFMGEQYF
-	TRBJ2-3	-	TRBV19	TGTGCCAGTAGTAACTCCGCAGATACGCAGTATTTT	CASSNSADTQYF
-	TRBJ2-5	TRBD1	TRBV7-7	TGTGCTAGCAGCTTAGTCAGGGGGATGAAAGAGACCCAGTACTTC	CASSLVRGMKETQYF
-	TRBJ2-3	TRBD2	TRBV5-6	TGTGCCAGCAGCCAAATGACTAGCGGGAGCACAGATACGCAGTATTTT	CASSQMTSGSTDTQYF
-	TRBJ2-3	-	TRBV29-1	TGCAGCGTTGAAGGGGATCGCCCGGCGCAGTATTTT	CSVEGDRPAQYF
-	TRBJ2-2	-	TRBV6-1	TGTGCCAGCAGTGAACAGGGGAACACCGGGGAGCTGTTTTTT	CASSEQGNTGELFF
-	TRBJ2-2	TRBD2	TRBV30	TGTGCCTGGTACGGGGGAGGGCCCGTCGGGGAGCTGTTTTTT	CAWYGGGPVGELFF
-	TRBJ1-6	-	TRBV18	TGTGCCAGCTCACCCGATGGTTCACCCCTCCACTTT	CASSPDGSPLHF
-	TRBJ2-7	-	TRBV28	TGTGCCAGCAGTTTGGGCTCCTACGAGCAGTACTTC	CASSLGSYEQYF
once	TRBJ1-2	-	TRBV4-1	TGCGCCGGAAGGGGGAACTATGGCTACACCTTC	CAGRGNYGYTF
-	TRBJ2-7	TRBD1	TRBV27	TGTGCCAGCAGTCTTGGACAGGGGCGGACCTACGAGCAGTACTTC	CASSLGQGRTYEQYF
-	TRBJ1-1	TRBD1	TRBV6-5	TGTGCCAGCAGTTGGGACAGGGTTCCCACTGAAGCTTTCTTT	CASSWDRVPTEAFF
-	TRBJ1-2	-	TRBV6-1	TGTGCCAGCAGCTGGTGGGACGGCTACACCTTC	CASSWWDGYTF
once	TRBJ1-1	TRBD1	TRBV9	TGTGCCAGCAGCCCGCGACAGGGTGTTAACACTGAAGCTTTCTTT	CASSPRQGVNTEAFF
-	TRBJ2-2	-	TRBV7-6	TGTGCCAGCAGCTTAGTGGCTGGCGGTGGCGGGGAGCTGTTTTTT	CASSLVAGGGGELFF
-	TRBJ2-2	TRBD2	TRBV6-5	TGTGCCAGCAGTTACGGGTCAGCGGGAGCCGGGGAGCTGTTTTTT	CASSYGSAGAGELFF
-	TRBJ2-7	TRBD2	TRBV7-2	TGTGCCAGCAGTTATACTCCCGAGGGACTAGCGGGAAACGAGCAGTACTTC	CASSYTPEGLAGNEQYF
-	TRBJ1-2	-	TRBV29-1	TGCAGCGACCGGGACGTCACGGACTATGGCTACACCTTC	CSDRDVTDYGYTF
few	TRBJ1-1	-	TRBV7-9	TGTGCCAGCAGCTTAGTTCAGGGGCGCACTGAAGCTTTCTTT	CASSLVQGRTEAFF
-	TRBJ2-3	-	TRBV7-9	TGTGCCAGCAGCTTAGGGGCAGGGCTCGGGGATACGCAGTATTTT	CASSLGAGLGDTQYF
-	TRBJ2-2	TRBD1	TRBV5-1	TGCGCCAGCAGCGGGGACAGGGGGCTACCTGTGACCCTGAACACCGGGGAGCTGTTTTTT	CASSGDRGLPVTLNTGELFF
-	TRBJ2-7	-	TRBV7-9	TGTGCCAGCAGCTATAACAGGGGCGGGGACGAGCAGTACTTC	CASSYNRGGDEQYF
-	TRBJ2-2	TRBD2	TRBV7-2	TGTGCCAGCAGCTTGAGGCTAGCGGGAGCTTTTGCCGGGGAGCTGTTTTTT	CASSLRLAGAFAGELFF
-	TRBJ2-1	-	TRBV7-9	TGTGCCAGCAGCTTAGAGTTAGCTTATAACAATGAGCAGTTCTTC	CASSLELAYNNEQFF
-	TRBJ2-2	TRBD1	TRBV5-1	TGCGCCAGCAGCCCCTCGGGGCAGGGGGCGCTTAACACCGGGGAGCTGTTTTTT	CASSPSGQGALNTGELFF
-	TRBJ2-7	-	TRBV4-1	TGCGCCAGCAGTGTATCTCTGATCTCTAGGTACGAGCAGTACTTC	CASSVSLISRYEQYF
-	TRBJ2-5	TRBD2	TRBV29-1	TGCAGCGTTCCTGCGGGAGGGCTCGGGGAGACCCAGTACTTC	CSVPAGGLGETQYF
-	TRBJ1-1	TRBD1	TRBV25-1	TGTGCCAGCAGTGAGGCAGGGGGAGCTTTCTTT	CASSEAGGAFF
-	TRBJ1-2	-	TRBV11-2	TGTGCCAGCAGCTTAGGGTCAGCCGCCTACTATGGCTACACCTTC	CASSLGSAAYYGYTF
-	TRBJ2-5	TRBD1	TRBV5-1	TGCGCCAGCAGCCAGGGACAGGGGGCTGGAGAGACCCAGTACTTC	CASSQGQGAGETQYF
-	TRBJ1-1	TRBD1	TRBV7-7	TGTGCTAGCAGCTTAGTAGAAAGGGACAGGTACGACACTGAAGCTTTCTTT	CASSLVERDRYDTEAFF
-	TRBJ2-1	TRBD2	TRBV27	TGTGCCAGCAGTTCCGGGACTAGCGGGAGTTACAATGAGCAGTTCTTC	CASSSGTSGSYNEQFF
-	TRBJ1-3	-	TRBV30	TGTGCCTGGAGTGTGGTAGGAGGGCCGGGCTCTGGAAACACCATATATTTT	CAWSVVGGPGSGNTIYF
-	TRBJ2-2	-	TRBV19	TGTGCCAGTAGTATATTTTCAGGGGAAGGCCCCGGGGAGCTGTTTTTT	CASSIFSGEGPGELFF